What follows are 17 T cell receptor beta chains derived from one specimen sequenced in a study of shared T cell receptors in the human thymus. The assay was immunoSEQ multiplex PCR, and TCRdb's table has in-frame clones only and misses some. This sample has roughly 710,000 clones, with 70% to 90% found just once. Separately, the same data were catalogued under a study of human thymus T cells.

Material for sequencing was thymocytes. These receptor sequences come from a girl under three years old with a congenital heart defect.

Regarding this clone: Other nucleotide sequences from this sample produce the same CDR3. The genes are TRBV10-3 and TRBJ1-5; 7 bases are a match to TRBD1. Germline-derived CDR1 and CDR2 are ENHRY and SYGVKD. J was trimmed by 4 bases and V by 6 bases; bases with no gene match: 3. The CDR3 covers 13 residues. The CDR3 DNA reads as TGTGCCATCAGCCGGGACAGTAATCAGCCCCAGCATTTT. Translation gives CAISRDSNQPQHF.

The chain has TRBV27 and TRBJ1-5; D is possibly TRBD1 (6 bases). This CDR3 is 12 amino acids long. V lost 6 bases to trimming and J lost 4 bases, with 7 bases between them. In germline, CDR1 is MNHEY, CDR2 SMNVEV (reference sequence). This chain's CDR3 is CASRQGNQPQHF. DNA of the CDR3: TGTGCCAGCAGACAGGGAAATCAGCCCCAGCATTTT.

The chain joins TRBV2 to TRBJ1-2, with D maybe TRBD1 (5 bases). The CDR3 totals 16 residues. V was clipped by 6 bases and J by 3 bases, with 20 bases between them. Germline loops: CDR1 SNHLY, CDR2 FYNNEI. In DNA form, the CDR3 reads TGTGCCAGCAGCGGGAGGTGGTTCAGGGTTTACTATGGCTACACCTTC. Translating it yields CASSGRWFRVYYGYTF.

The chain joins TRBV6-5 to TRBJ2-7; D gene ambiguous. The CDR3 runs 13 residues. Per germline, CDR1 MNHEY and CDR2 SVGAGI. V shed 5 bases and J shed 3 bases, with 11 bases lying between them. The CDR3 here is CASSPPPFYEQYF. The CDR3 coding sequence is TGTGCCAGCAGTCCCCCCCCCTTCTACGAGCAGTACTTC.

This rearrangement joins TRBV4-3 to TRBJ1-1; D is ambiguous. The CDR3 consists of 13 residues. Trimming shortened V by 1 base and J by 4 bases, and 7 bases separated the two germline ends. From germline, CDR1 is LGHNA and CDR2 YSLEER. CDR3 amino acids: CASSQASGTEAFF. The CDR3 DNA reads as TGCGCCAGCAGCCAAGCGTCGGGCACTGAAGCTTTCTTT.

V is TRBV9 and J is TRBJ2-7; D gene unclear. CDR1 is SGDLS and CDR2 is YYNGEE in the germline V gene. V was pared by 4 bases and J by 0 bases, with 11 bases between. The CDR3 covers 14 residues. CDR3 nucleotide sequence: TGTGCCAGCAGCCCGGCGGCAGCCTCCTACGAGCAGTACTTC. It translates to CASSPAAASYEQYF. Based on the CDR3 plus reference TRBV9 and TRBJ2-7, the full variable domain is DSGVTQTPKHLITATGQRVTLRCSPRSGDLSVYWYQQSLDQGLQFLIQYYNGEERAKGNILERFSAQQFPDLHSELNLSSLELGDSALYFCASSPAAASYEQYFGPGTRLTVT.

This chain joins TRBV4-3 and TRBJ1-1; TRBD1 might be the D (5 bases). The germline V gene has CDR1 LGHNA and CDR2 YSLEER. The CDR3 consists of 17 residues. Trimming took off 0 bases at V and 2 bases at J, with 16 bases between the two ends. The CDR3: CASSQDRSRAGNTEAFF. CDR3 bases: TGCGCCAGCAGCCAAGACCGGTCCAGGGCGGGAAACACTGAAGCTTTCTTT.

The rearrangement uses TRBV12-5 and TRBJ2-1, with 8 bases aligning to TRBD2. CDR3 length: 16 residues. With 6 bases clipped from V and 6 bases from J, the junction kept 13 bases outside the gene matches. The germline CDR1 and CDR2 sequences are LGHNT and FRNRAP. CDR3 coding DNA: TGTGCTAGTGGACTAGCAAGTAGCGGGGTGGGCAATGAGCAGTTCTTC. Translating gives CASGLASSGVGNEQFF.

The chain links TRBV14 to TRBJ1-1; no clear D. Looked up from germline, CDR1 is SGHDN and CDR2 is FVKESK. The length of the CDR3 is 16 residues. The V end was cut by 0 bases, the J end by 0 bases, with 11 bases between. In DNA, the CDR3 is TGTGCCAGCAGCCAAGATCAACACGTCATGAACACTGAAGCTTTCTTT. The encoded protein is CASSQDQHVMNTEAFF.

CDR3 DNA sequence: TGTGCCAGCAGCTTGGGACAGGGTCTGGGAGAGCAGTACTTC. Encoded protein: CASSLGQGLGEQYF. The genes are TRBV11-2 and TRBJ2-7; 9 nucleotides agree with TRBD1. Germline V gene lookup returns CDR1 SGHAT and CDR2 FQNNGV. This CDR3 is built from 14 residues. The V segment lost 3 bases and the J segment 7 bases; nucleotides outside the gene matches: 7.

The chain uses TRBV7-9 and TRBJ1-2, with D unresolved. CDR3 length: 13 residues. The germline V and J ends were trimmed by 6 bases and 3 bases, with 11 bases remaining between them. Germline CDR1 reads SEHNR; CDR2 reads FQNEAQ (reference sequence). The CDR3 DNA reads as TGTGCCAGCAGGTCTCTGCGGGACTATGGCTACACCTTC. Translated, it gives CASRSLRDYGYTF.

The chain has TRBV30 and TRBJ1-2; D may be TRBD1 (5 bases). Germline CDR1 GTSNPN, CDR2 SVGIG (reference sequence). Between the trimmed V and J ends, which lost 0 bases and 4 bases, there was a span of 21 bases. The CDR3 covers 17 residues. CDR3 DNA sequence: TGTGCCTGGAGTGTCATGATTGGTGGGGCCCCTCCCTATGGCTACACCTTC. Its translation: CAWSVMIGGAPPYGYTF.

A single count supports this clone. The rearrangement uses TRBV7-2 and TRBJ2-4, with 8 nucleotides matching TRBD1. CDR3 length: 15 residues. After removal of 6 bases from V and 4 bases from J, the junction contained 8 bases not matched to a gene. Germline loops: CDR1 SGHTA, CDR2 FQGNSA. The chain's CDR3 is CASRRQGTQKNIQYF. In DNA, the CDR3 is TGTGCCAGCAGACGACAGGGGACCCAAAAAAACATTCAGTACTTC.

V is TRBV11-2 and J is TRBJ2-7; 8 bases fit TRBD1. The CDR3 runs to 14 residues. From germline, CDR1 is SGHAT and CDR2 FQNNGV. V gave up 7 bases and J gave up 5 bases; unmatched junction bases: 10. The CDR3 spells CASNLTGGHHEQYF. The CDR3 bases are TGTGCCAGCAACCTTACAGGGGGTCACCACGAGCAGTACTTC.

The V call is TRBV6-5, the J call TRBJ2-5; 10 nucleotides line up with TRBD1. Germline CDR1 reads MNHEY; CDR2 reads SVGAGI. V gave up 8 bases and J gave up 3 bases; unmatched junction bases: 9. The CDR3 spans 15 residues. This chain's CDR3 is CASGPTDRGKETQYF. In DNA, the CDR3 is TGTGCCAGCGGCCCAACGGACAGGGGGAAAGAGACCCAGTACTTC.

CDR3 sequence: CASTAHLTLPDTEAFF. CDR3 DNA sequence: TGTGCCAGCACCGCCCATCTGACTCTCCCGGACACTGAAGCTTTCTTT. The V call is TRBV13, the J call TRBJ1-1, with no clear D. This CDR3 is 16 amino acids long. The germline V gene has CDR1 PRHDT and CDR2 FYEKMQ (reference sequence). Trimming took 7 bases from V and 3 from J, leaving 21 bases between them.

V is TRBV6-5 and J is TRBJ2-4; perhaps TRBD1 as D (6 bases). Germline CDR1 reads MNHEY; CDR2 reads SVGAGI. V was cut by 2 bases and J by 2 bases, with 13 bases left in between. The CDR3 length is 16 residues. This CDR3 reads CASSYGQPTPKNIQYF. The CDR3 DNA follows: TGTGCCAGCAGTTACGGACAGCCAACACCCAAAAACATTCAGTACTTC.